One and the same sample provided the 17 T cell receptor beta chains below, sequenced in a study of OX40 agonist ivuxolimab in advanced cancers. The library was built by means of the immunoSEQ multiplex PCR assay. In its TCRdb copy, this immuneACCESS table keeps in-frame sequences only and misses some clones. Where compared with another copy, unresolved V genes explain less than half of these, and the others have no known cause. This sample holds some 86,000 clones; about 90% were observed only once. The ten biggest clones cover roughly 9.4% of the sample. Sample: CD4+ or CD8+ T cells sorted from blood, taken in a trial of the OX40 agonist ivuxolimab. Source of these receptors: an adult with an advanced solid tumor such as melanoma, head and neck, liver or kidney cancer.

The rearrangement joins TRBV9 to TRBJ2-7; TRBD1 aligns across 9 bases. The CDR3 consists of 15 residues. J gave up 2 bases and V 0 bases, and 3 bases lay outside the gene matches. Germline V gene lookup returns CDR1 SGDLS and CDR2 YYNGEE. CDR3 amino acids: CASSVGQGGAYEQYF. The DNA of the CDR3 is TGTGCCAGCAGCGTAGGACAGGGGGGCGCCTACGAGCAGTACTTC.

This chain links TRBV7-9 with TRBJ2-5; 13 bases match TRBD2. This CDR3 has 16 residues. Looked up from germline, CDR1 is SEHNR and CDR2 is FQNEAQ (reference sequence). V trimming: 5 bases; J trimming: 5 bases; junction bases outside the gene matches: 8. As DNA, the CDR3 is TGTGCCAGCAGCGACTGGACTAGCGGGAGCTGGGAGACCCAGTACTTC. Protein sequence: CASSDWTSGSWETQYF.

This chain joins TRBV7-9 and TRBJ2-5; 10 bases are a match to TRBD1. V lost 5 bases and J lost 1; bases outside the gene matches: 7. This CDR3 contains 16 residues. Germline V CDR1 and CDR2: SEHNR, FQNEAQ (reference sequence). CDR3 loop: CASSTGQGLFQETQYF. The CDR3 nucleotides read TGTGCCAGCAGCACGGGACAGGGGCTTTTCCAAGAGACCCAGTACTTC.

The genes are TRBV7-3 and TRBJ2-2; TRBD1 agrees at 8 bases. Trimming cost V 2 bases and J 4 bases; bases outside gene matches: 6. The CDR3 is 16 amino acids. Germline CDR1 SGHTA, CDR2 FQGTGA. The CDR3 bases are TGTGCCAGCAGCTTAGGTCCCAGGGGGCCCACCGGGGAGCTGTTTTTT. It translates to CASSLGPRGPTGELFF. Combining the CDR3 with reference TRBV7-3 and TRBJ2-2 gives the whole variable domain GAGVSQTPSNKVTEKGKYVELRCDPISGHTALYWYRQSLGQGPEFLIYFQGTGAADDSGLPNDRFFAVRPEGSVSTLKIQRTERGDSAVYLCASSLGPRGPTGELFFGEGSRLTVL.

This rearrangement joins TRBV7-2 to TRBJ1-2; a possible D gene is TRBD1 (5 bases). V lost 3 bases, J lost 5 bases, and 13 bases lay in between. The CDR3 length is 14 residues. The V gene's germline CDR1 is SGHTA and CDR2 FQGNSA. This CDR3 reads CASSFGQGSYGYTF. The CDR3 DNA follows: TGTGCCAGCAGCTTCGGGCAGGGATCATATGGCTACACCTTC.

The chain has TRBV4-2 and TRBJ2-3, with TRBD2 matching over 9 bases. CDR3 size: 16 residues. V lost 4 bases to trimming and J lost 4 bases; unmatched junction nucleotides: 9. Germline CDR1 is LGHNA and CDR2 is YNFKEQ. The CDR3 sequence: CASSRLSSGSPDTQYF. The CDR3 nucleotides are TGTGCCAGCAGCCGCCTTAGTAGCGGGAGTCCAGATACGCAGTATTTT.

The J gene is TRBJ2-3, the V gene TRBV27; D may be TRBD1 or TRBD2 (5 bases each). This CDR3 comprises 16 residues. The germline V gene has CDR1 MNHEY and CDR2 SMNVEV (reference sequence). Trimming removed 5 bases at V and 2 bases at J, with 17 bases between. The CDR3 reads CASSPRDRYYTDTQYF. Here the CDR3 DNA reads TGTGCCAGCAGTCCGAGGGACCGCTACTACACAGATACGCAGTATTTT.

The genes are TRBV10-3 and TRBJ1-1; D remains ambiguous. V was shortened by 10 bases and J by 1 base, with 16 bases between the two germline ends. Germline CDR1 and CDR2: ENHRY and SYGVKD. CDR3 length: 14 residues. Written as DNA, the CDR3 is TGTGCCACCTCCCGGGAAATCCCGAACACTGAAGCTTTCTTT. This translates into CATSREIPNTEAFF.

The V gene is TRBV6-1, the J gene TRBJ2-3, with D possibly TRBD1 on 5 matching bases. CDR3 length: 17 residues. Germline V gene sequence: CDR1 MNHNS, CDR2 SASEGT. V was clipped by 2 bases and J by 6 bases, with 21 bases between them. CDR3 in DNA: TGTGCCAGCAGTGAATCGGACACTCAATTAAACGGTGATACGCAGTATTTT. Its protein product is CASSESDTQLNGDTQYF.

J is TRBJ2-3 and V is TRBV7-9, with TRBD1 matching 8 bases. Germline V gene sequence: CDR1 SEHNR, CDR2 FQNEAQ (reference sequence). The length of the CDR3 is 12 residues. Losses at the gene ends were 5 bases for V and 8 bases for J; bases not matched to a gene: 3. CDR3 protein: CASSKDRGTQYF. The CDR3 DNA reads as TGTGCCAGCAGCAAAGACAGGGGTACGCAGTATTTT.

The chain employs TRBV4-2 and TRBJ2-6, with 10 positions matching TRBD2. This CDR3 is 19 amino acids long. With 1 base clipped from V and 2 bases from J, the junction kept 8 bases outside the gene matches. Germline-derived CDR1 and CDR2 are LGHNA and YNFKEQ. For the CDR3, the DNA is TGTGCCAGCAGCCAAGGGCCTGGGCTAGCGGGAGCTGGGGCCAACGTCCTGACTTTC. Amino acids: CASSQGPGLAGAGANVLTF.

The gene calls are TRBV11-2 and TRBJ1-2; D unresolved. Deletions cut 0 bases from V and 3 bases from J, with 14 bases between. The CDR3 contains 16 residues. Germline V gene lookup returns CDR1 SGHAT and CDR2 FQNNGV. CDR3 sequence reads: CASSLDVSGVDYGYTF. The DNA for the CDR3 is TGTGCCAGCAGCTTAGACGTCTCCGGGGTTGACTATGGCTACACCTTC. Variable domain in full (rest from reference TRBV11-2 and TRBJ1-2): EAGVAQSPRYKIIEKRQSVAFWCNPISGHATLYWYQQILGQGPKLLIQFQNNGVVDDSQLPKDRFSAERLKGVDSTLKIQPAKLEDSAVYLCASSLDVSGVDYGYTFGSGTRLTVV.

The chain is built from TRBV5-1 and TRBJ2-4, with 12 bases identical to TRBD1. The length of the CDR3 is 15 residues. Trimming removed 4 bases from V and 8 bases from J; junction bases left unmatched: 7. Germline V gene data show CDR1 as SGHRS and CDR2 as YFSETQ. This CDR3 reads CASSIRGTGGDIQYF. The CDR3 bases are TGCGCCAGCAGCATCCGCGGGACAGGGGGCGACATTCAGTACTTC.

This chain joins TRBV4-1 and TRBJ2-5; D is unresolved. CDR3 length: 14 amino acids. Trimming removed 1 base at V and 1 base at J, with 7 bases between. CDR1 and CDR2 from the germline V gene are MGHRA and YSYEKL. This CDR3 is CASSQVTAQETQYF. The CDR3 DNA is TGCGCCAGCAGCCAAGTCACAGCCCAAGAGACCCAGTACTTC.

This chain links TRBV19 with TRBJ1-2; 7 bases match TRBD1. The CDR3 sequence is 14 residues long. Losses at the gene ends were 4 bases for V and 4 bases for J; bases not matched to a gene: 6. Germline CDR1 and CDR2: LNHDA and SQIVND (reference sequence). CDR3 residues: CASSKRGQGYGYTF. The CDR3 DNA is TGTGCCAGTAGTAAAAGGGGGCAGGGCTATGGCTACACCTTC.

The CDR3 reads CARQQRTANTEAFF. The CDR3 DNA reads as TGTGCCCGACAACAGAGAACAGCGAACACTGAAGCTTTCTTT. The gene calls are TRBV2 and TRBJ1-1; D unclear. Trimming took off 11 bases at V and 1 base at J, with 17 bases between the two ends. In germline, CDR1 is SNHLY, CDR2 FYNNEI. The CDR3 runs to 14 residues.

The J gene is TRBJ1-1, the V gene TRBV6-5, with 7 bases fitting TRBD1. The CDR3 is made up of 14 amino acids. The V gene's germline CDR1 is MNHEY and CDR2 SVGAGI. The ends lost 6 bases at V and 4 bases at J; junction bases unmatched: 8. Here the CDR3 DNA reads TGTGCCAGCAGCCATGAAGCAGGGGGCACTGAAGCTTTCTTT. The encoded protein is CASSHEAGGTEAFF.